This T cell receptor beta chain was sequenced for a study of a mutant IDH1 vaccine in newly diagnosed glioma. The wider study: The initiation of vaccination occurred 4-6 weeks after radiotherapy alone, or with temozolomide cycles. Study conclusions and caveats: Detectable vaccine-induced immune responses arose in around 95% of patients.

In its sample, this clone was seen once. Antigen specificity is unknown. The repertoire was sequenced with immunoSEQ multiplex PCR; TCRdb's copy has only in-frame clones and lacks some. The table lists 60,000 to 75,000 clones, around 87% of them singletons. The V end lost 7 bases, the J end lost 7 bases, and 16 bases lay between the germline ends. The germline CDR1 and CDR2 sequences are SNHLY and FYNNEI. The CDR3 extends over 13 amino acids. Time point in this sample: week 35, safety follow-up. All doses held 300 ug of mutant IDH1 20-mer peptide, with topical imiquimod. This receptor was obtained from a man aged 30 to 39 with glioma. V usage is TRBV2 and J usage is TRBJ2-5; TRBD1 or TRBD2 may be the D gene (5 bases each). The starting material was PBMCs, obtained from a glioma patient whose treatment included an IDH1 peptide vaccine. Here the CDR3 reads CASNEGPGRTQYF. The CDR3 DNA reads TGTGCCAGCAACGAGGGGCCGGGAAGGACCCAGTACTTC.